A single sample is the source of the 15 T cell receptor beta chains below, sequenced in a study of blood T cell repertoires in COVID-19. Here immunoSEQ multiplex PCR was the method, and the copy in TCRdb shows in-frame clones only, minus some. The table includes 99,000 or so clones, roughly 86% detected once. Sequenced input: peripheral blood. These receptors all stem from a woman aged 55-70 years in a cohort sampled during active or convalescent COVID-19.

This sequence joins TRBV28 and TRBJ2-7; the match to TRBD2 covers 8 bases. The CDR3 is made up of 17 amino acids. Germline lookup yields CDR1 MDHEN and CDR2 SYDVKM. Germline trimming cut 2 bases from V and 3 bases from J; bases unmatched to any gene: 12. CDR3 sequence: CASSLISVGTRYYEQYF. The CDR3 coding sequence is TGTGCCAGCAGTTTAATTTCTGTCGGGACTAGATACTACGAGCAGTACTTC.

This chain's CDR3 is CASRPRTGDVNEQFF. The DNA of the CDR3 is TGTGCCAGCAGGCCCCGGACAGGGGACGTCAATGAGCAGTTCTTC. V is TRBV27 and J is TRBJ2-1; the match to TRBD1 covers 9 bases. Germline V lookup: CDR1 MNHEY, CDR2 SMNVEV (reference sequence). Unmatched junction bases numbered 9, after V lost 6 bases and J lost 6 bases. The CDR3 is made up of 15 amino acids.

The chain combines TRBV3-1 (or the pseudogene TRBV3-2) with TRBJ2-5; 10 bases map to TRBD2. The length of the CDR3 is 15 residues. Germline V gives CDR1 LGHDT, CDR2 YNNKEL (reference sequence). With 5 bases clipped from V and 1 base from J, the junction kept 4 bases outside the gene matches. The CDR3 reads CASSWTSGTQETQYF. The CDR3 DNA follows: TGTGCCAGCAGCTGGACTAGCGGTACCCAAGAGACCCAGTACTTC.

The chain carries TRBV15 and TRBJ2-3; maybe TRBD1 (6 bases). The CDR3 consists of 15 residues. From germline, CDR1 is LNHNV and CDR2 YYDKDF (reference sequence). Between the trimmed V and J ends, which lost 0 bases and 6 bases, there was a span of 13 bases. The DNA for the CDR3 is TGTGCCACCAGCAGAGATCATCAGGGGACGGATACGCAGTATTTT. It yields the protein CATSRDHQGTDTQYF.

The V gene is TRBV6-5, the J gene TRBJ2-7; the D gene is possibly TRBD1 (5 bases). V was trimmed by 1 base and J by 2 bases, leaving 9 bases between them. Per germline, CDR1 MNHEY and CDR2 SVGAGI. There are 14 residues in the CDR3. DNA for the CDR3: TGTGCCAGCAGTTACTTGGACACAACCTACGAGCAGTACTTC. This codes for CASSYLDTTYEQYF.

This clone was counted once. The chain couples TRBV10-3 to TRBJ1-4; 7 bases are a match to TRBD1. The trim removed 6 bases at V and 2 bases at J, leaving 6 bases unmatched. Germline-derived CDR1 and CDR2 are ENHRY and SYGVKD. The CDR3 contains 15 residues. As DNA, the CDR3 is TGTGCCATCAGCCCGGGACAGTTGACTAATGAAAAACTGTTTTTT. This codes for CAISPGQLTNEKLFF.

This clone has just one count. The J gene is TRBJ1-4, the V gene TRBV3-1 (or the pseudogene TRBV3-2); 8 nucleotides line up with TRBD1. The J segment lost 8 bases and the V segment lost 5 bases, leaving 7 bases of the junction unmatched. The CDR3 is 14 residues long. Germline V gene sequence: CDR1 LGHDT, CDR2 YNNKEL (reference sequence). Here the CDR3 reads CASSKTGAGEKLFF. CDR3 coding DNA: TGTGCCAGCAGCAAGACAGGGGCCGGGGAAAAACTGTTTTTT.

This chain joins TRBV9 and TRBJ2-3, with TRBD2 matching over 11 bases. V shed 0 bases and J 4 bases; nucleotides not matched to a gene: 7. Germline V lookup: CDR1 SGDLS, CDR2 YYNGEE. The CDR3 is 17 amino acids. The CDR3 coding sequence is TGTGCCAGCAGCGTAGGGTTAGCGGGGGGGAGGGCAGATACGCAGTATTTT. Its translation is CASSVGLAGGRADTQYF.

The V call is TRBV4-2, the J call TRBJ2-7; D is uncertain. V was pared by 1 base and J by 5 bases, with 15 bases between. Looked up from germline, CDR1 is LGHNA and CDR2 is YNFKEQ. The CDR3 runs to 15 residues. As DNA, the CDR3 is TGTGCCAGCAGCCAAGGATTGGCCATTCCCCACGAGCAGTACTTC. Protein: CASSQGLAIPHEQYF.

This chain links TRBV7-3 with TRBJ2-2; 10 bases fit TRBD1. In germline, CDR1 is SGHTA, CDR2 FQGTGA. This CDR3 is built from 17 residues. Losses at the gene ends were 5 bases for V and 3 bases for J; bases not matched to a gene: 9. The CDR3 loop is CASSPDGQGVYTGELFF. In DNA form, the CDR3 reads TGTGCCAGCAGCCCCGATGGACAGGGGGTTTACACCGGGGAGCTGTTTTTT. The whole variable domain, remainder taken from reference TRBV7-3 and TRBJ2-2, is GAGVSQTPSNKVTEKGKYVELRCDPISGHTALYWYRQSLGQGPEFLIYFQGTGAADDSGLPNDRFFAVRPEGSVSTLKIQRTERGDSAVYLCASSPDGQGVYTGELFFGEGSRLTVL.

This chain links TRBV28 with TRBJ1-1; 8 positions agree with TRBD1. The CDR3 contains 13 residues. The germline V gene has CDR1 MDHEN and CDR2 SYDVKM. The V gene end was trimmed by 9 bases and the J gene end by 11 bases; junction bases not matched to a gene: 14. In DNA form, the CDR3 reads TGTGCCAGTCTTTTTTTAGGACAGGGAGTCGCTTTCTTT. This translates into CASLFLGQGVAFF.

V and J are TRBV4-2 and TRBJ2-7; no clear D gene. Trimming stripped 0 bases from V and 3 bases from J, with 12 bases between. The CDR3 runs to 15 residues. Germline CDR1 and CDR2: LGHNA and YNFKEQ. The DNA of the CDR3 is TGTGCCAGCAGCCAAGATCCCCAAGACAACTACGAGCAGTACTTC. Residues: CASSQDPQDNYEQYF.

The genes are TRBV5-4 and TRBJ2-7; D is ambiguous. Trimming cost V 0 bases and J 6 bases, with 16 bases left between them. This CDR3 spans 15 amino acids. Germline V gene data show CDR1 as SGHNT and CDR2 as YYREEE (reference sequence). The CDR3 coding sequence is TGTGCCAGCAGCTTGGAGCAGGCCCGGCTCTCCGAGCAGTACTTC. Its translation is CASSLEQARLSEQYF.

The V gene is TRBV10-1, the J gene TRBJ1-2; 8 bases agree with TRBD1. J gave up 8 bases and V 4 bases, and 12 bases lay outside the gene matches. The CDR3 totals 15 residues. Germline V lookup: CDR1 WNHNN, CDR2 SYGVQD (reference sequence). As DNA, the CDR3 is TGCGCCAGCAGTGCGGGACCCGGACAGGGAGCCGGCTACACCTTC. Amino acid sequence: CASSAGPGQGAGYTF.

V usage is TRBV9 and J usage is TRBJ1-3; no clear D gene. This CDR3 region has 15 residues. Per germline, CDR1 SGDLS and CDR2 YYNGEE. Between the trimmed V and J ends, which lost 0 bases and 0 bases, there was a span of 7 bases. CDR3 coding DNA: TGTGCCAGCAGCGTAGCCTTAAACTCTGGAAACACCATATATTTT. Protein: CASSVALNSGNTIYF.